The subject of this entry is one T cell receptor (beta chain). These data are taken from a study of blood T cell repertoires in COVID-19. Authors' analysis steps: Cell counts per sample came from amplifying reference gene primers. Sequenced by immunoSEQ multiplex PCR; TCRdb stores in-frame clones only, minus some. V and J calls and clone size are those listed in that table; D and trimming were worked out from the DNA. The data contain about 100,000 clones, just under 95% of them singletons. Losses at the gene ends were 5 bases for V and 5 bases for J; bases not matched to a gene: 1. In germline, CDR1 is DFQATT, CDR2 SNEGSKA (reference sequence). This CDR3 comprises 11 residues.

This TCR came from a woman between 50 and 59 years old with COVID-19, enrolled during active disease. The chain uses TRBV20-1 and TRBJ1-1; 8 nucleotides align to TRBD1. The sample was peripheral blood. The CDR3: CSAGTGTEAFF. CDR3 nucleotide sequence: TGCAGTGCTGGGACAGGAACTGAAGCTTTCTTT.